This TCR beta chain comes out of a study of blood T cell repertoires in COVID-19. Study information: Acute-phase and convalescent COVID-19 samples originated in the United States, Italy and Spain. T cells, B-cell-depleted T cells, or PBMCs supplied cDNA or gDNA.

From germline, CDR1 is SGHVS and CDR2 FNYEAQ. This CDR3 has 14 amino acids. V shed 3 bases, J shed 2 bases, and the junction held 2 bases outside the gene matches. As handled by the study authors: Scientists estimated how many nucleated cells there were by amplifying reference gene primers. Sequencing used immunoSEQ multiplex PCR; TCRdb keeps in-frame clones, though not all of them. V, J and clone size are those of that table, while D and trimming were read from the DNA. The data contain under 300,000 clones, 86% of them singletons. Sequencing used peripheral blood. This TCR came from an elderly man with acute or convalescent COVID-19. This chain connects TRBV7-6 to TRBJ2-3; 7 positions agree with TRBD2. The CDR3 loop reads CASSFSGVTDTQYF. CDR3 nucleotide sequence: TGTGCCAGCAGCTTCAGCGGGGTCACAGATACGCAGTATTTT.